The source of this TCR beta chain is a study of blood T cell repertoires in COVID-19. Study-wide context: There were acute and convalescent COVID-19 samples, and they came from the United States, Italy and Spain.

With V trimmed by 4 bases and J by 0 bases, 11 bases remained unmatched. Per the germline V gene, CDR1 is SGDLS and CDR2 is YYNGEE. This CDR3 contains 18 residues. As processed by the authors: Amplifying reference gene primers gave estimates of nucleated cell counts. Sequencing used immunoSEQ multiplex PCR; TCRdb keeps in-frame clones, though not all of them. The V and J calls and clone size are taken from that table; D and trimming were inferred from the DNA. This repertoire shows approximately 400,000 clones, around 83% found once; its top ten account for about 4.8%. Sequences were obtained from PBMCs or T cells enriched from blood (not recorded which). The sequence was obtained from a woman aged 45-60 years who had recovered from COVID-19. V is TRBV9 and J is TRBJ1-3; 9 nucleotides agree with TRBD1. CDR3 amino acids: CASSSHAGTGLSGNTIYF. The CDR3 DNA reads TGTGCCAGCAGCTCTCACGCCGGGACAGGGCTCTCTGGAAACACCATATATTTT.